One and the same sample provided the 26 T cell receptor beta chains below, sequenced in a study of hypomethylating agent response in myelodysplastic syndrome. The table came from immunoSEQ multiplex PCR; TCRdb's copy has only in-frame clones and leaves some out. The table shows over 4,000 clones, with approximately 80% occurring only once. The starting material was bone marrow, obtained before or after starting hypomethylating agent treatment for myelodysplastic syndrome (not recorded which). The source is a human donor with myelodysplastic syndrome.

The V and J genes are TRBV18 and TRBJ2-7; 9 nucleotides agree with TRBD2. J gave up 0 bases and V 2 bases, and 2 bases lay outside the gene matches. This CDR3 is 15 amino acids long. Germline lookup yields CDR1 KGHSH and CDR2 LQKENI. CDR3 bases: TGTGCCAGCTCACCATGGCGGGGGGGCTCCTACGAGCAGTACTTC. It translates to CASSPWRGGSYEQYF.

V and J are TRBV4-3 and TRBJ2-1; TRBD1 matches 10 bases. This CDR3 is built from 18 residues. V lost 0 bases to trimming and J lost 5 bases; unmatched junction nucleotides: 10. CDR1 and CDR2 (germline): LGHNA, YSLEER. CDR3 loop: CASSQEGTGAGVNNEQFF. Here the CDR3 DNA reads TGCGCCAGCAGCCAAGAGGGGACAGGGGCAGGAGTAAACAATGAGCAGTTCTTC.

This clone came up once. V gene TRBV9 combines with J gene TRBJ1-6; D not certain. V lost 0 bases to trimming and J lost 8 bases, with 9 bases between them. Germline CDR1 reads SGDLS; CDR2 reads YYNGEE. The CDR3 consists of 14 residues. The CDR3 here is CASSVGGFDSPLHF. In nucleotides, the CDR3 is TGTGCCAGCAGCGTAGGAGGGTTTGATTCACCCCTCCACTTT.

The chain recombines TRBV7-6 with TRBJ2-7; D possibly corresponds to TRBD1 (5 bases). V lost 2 bases, J lost 6 bases, and 8 bases lay in between. CDR3 size: 12 residues. CDR1 and CDR2 (germline): SGHVS, FNYEAQ. CDR3 region: CASSLQGSEQYF. DNA for the CDR3: TGTGCCAGCAGCTTACAGGGTAGCGAGCAGTACTTC.

The CDR3 region is CASSVAGRSYEQYF. The DNA of the CDR3 is TGTGCCAGCAGCGTAGCGGGACGGTCATACGAGCAGTACTTC. The gene calls are TRBV9 and TRBJ2-7; D may match TRBD1 or TRBD2 (5 bases each). The CDR3 runs 14 residues. V lost 0 bases and J lost 4, with 11 bases in between. Germline CDR1 reads SGDLS; CDR2 reads YYNGEE.

This sequence joins TRBV11-2 and TRBJ1-3; 7 nucleotides match TRBD1. This CDR3 is built from 14 residues. Losses at the gene ends were 6 bases for V and 0 bases for J; bases not matched to a gene: 2. Germline V gene data show CDR1 as SGHAT and CDR2 as FQNNGV. The CDR3 nucleotides read TGTGCCAGCAGGGGACAGTACTCTGGAAACACCATATATTTT. Its protein is CASRGQYSGNTIYF.

This clone was recorded a few times. V is TRBV6-6 and J is TRBJ1-4; 7 bases are a match to TRBD1. The CDR3 is 14 amino acids. Germline V CDR1 and CDR2: MNHNY, SVGAGI (reference sequence). V was clipped by 4 bases and J by 6 bases; unmatched bases: 5. Here the CDR3 reads CASSSRQGYEKLFF. The CDR3 DNA reads as TGTGCCAGCAGTTCGCGACAGGGATATGAAAAACTGTTTTTT.

V is TRBV4-1 and J is TRBJ2-1; 10 positions match TRBD2. Germline lookup yields CDR1 MGHRA and CDR2 YSYEKL. The junction had 3 bases not matched to a gene; V was cut back by 6 bases and J by 7 bases. The CDR3 loop spans 13 amino acids. The DNA for the CDR3 is TGCGCCAGCAGGTCTAGCGGGGGAAATGAGCAGTTCTTC. Its translation: CASRSSGGNEQFF.

V is TRBV5-6 and J is TRBJ2-1; D perhaps matches TRBD2 (7 bases). Trimming pared 2 bases from V and 2 bases from J, leaving 11 bases between. This CDR3 is 15 amino acids long. CDR1 is SGHDT and CDR2 is YYEEEE in the germline V gene. The chain's CDR3 is CASSFQGRAYNEQFF. The CDR3 coding sequence is TGTGCCAGCAGCTTTCAGGGGAGGGCCTACAATGAGCAGTTCTTC.

The rearrangement links TRBV5-4 to TRBJ1-2; TRBD1 might be the D (5 bases). V was clipped by 2 bases and J by 4 bases, with 12 bases between them. Per the germline V gene, CDR1 is SGHNT and CDR2 is YYREEE (reference sequence). The CDR3 contains 14 residues. The CDR3 nucleotides read TGTGCCAGCAGCTTTCAGGGAGGTGCCTATGGCTACACCTTC. It specifies CASSFQGGAYGYTF.

The chain uses TRBV30 and TRBJ1-6; TRBD1 might be the D (5 bases). The germline V gene has CDR1 GTSNPN and CDR2 SVGIG (reference sequence). This CDR3 comprises 14 residues. Between the trimmed V and J ends, which lost 0 bases and 10 bases, there was a span of 13 bases. The CDR3 sequence is CAWSVGARGSPLHF. CDR3 coding DNA: TGTGCCTGGAGTGTAGGGGCCAGAGGCTCACCCCTCCACTTT.

The rearrangement joins TRBV27 to TRBJ1-2; D perhaps matches TRBD1 (5 bases). Germline CDR1 and CDR2: MNHEY and SMNVEV (reference sequence). This CDR3 has 17 residues. V dropped 0 bases and J dropped 0 bases, with 14 bases sitting between them. The CDR3 here is CASSLSPGTAANYGYTF. DNA for the CDR3: TGTGCCAGCAGTTTATCGCCGGGGACGGCCGCTAACTATGGCTACACCTTC.

The count of this clone is one. This rearrangement joins TRBV5-1 to TRBJ2-1, with TRBD2 matching 13 bases. After removal of 3 bases from V and 4 bases from J, the junction contained 7 bases not matched to a gene. The germline V gene encodes CDR1 SGHRS and CDR2 YFSETQ. This CDR3 spans 17 amino acids. CDR3 sequence (DNA): TGCGCCAGCAGCTCCCCAGGGACTAGCGGGGAATACAATGAGCAGTTCTTC. Its translation: CASSSPGTSGEYNEQFF.

The genes are TRBV7-2 and TRBJ1-5; 9 nucleotides align to TRBD1. Germline lookup yields CDR1 SGHTA and CDR2 FQGNSA. Trimming at V came to 2 bases and at J to 6 bases, leaving 5 bases not matched to a gene. The CDR3 has 15 residues. The CDR3 sequence is CASSLSTGGSQPQHF. The CDR3 bases are TGTGCCAGCAGCTTATCTACAGGGGGCAGTCAGCCCCAGCATTTT.

The chain uses TRBV19 and TRBJ2-5, with D possibly being TRBD1 (5 bases). The tail of the sequence fits TRBJ2-7 better, so the J call may be wrong. The CDR3 totals 12 residues. Per the germline V gene, CDR1 is LNHDA and CDR2 is SQIVND (reference sequence). CDR3 sequence: CASSARGYEQYF. Here the CDR3 DNA reads TGTGCCAGTAGTGCAAGGGGCTACGAGCAGTACTTC.

The V call is TRBV18, the J call TRBJ2-3; TRBD1 matches at 7 bases. CDR1 is KGHSH, CDR2 LQKENI, per germline. The junction had 10 bases not matched to a gene; V was cut back by 8 bases and J by 2 bases. This CDR3 region has 15 residues. This chain's CDR3 is CASTYGQVSTDTQYF. The CDR3 DNA reads TGTGCCAGCACCTATGGACAGGTATCCACAGATACGCAGTATTTT.

The rearrangement joins TRBV5-1 to TRBJ2-7; 8 bases are shared with TRBD1. With V trimmed by 0 bases and J by 7 bases, 9 bases remained unmatched. Germline CDR1 and CDR2: SGHRS and YFSETQ. The CDR3 consists of 15 residues. DNA of the CDR3: TGCGCCAGCAGCTTGGGGACAGGGCTCTCTCGGGAGCAGTACTTC. Protein sequence: CASSLGTGLSREQYF.

The rearrangement joins TRBV11-3 to TRBJ1-1, with a possible D match to TRBD1 (5 bases). Between the trimmed V and J ends, which lost 6 bases and 4 bases, there was a span of 18 bases. CDR3 length equals 15 residues. Germline V gives CDR1 SGHNT, CDR2 YENEEA. DNA of the CDR3: TGTGCCAGCAGGCGGGGCCCCCCGGCGGGCACTGAAGCTTTCTTT. This sequence encodes CASRRGPPAGTEAFF. The full variable domain, with the rest looked up from reference TRBV11-3 and TRBJ1-1, is EAGVVQSPRYKIIEKKQPVAFWCNPISGHNTLYWYLQNLGQGPELLIRYENEEAVDDSQLPKDRFSAERLKGVDSTLKIQPAELGDSAVYLCASRRGPPAGTEAFFGQGTRLTVV.

The rearrangement joins TRBV6-4 to TRBJ2-1; 9 positions agree with TRBD2. CDR1 is MRHNA, CDR2 SNTAGT, per germline. The ends lost 2 bases at V and 3 bases at J; junction bases unmatched: 5. The CDR3 has 16 amino acids. In nucleotides, the CDR3 is TGTGCCAGCAGTGACATCGCGGGGGGGCTCTACAATGAGCAGTTCTTC. Protein product: CASSDIAGGLYNEQFF.

This sequence joins TRBV5-1 and TRBJ2-7; D may be TRBD2 (7 bases). CDR1 and CDR2 (germline): SGHRS, YFSETQ. There are 14 residues in the CDR3. Trimming cost V 1 base and J 5 bases, with 13 bases left between them. In nucleotides, the CDR3 is TGCGCCAGCAGCTTGTGGGGGGGCGCCGACGAGCAGTACTTC. Its protein is CASSLWGGADEQYF.

The chain has TRBV6-1 and TRBJ2-7; D ambiguous. There are 11 residues in the CDR3. Looked up from germline, CDR1 is MNHNS and CDR2 is SASEGT. V lost 2 bases to trimming and J lost 4 bases, with 3 bases between them. Here the CDR3 DNA reads TGTGCCAGCAGTGAACCATACGAGCAGTACTTC. This translates into CASSEPYEQYF.

The J gene is TRBJ1-2, the V gene TRBV29-1; D gene uncertain. This CDR3 region has 11 residues. Germline assignment: CDR1 SQVTM and CDR2 ANQGSEA. Trimming left V 0 bases short and J 4 bases short, with 3 bases between. CDR3 nucleotide sequence: TGCAGCGTTGAAGATCTCTATGGCTACACCTTC. Translating it yields CSVEDLYGYTF.

The J gene is TRBJ2-5, the V gene TRBV6-1; TRBD2 aligns across 10 bases. The DNA end is a closer match to TRBJ2-7, so the J assignment may be wrong. Germline assignment: CDR1 MNHNS and CDR2 SASEGT. This CDR3 region has 15 residues. The CDR3, as DNA: TGTGCCAGCAGTGAAGGACTAGCGGGCTCCTACGAGCAGTACTTC. The encoded protein is CASSEGLAGSYEQYF.

This clone was detected a few times. The rearrangement joins TRBV21-1 to TRBJ1-2. TRBV21-1 is labeled a pseudogene. The CDR3 loop spans 15 amino acids. CDR3 bases: TGTGCCAGCAGCAACAACAGAGGGGTTAACTATGGCTACACCTTC. Protein sequence: CASSNNRGVNYGYTF.

V usage is TRBV6-1 and J usage is TRBJ1-5; 8 nucleotides match TRBD1. The CDR3 is 13 amino acids. Unmatched junction bases numbered 0, after V lost 6 bases and J lost 2 bases. Germline values: CDR1 MNHNS, CDR2 SASEGT. CDR3 in DNA: TGTGCCAGCAGGACAGGGGGCAATCAGCCCCAGCATTTT. Its translation is CASRTGGNQPQHF.

The genes are TRBV27 and TRBJ2-3; 9 nucleotides align to TRBD1. J was trimmed by 5 bases and V by 5 bases; bases with no gene match: 11. The CDR3 runs 16 residues. Germline CDR1 MNHEY, CDR2 SMNVEV (reference sequence). The CDR3 here is CASSKLQGAVGDTQYF. CDR3 coding DNA: TGTGCCAGCAGTAAACTACAGGGGGCGGTGGGAGATACGCAGTATTTT.